A selection of T cell receptor beta chains follows, all from one sample in a study of vaccination and CD4 T cells after COVID-19. Each CDR3 protein gets one entry after TCRdb re-called the PCR reads with MiXCR. The sample consists of some 20,000 distinct CDR3 sequences, approximately 50% of them appearing once. These receptors lack a known antigen. The sequencing sample was made of CD4+ T cells from blood, cultured in vitro. The receptor source for this set is a human donor who had recovered from COVID-19. CDR3s include the opening cysteine and the closing phenylalanine or tryptophan. A D gene is named only where the DNA matches it firmly.

v_gene: TRBV6-2/TRBV6-3; d_gene: -; CDR3aa: CASIPAEGWGGYTF
v_gene: TRBV7-3; d_gene: -; CDR3aa: CASSRLSSYNEQFF
v_gene: TRBV14; d_gene: TRBD2; CDR3aa: CASSQLHGTSGSDEQFF
v_gene: TRBV20-1; d_gene: -; CDR3aa: CSASLLNEKLFF
v_gene: TRBV2; d_gene: -; CDR3aa: CASSGSLQGPVGYTF
v_gene: TRBV6-5; d_gene: TRBD1; CDR3aa: CASSYSDRVDEKLFF
v_gene: TRBV5-4; d_gene: -; CDR3aa: CASSLANPSGGETQYF
v_gene: TRBV28; d_gene: TRBD1; CDR3aa: CASSLYQGAFEKLFF
v_gene: TRBV7-2; d_gene: -; CDR3aa: CASSLALDSMWNQPQHF
v_gene: TRBV19; d_gene: -; CDR3aa: CASSIDLFRPQHF
v_gene: TRBV6-2/TRBV6-3; d_gene: TRBD1; CDR3aa: CASFPTGGSYEQYF
v_gene: TRBV30; d_gene: TRBD1; CDR3aa: CAWRAQGEGYGYTF
v_gene: TRBV6-2/TRBV6-3; d_gene: -; CDR3aa: CASSGPVGELFF
v_gene: TRBV1; d_gene: -; CDR3aa: CTSSQDRDRGGSTDTQYF
v_gene: TRBV2; d_gene: TRBD1; CDR3aa: CASSGQGNASPLHF
v_gene: TRBV2; d_gene: -; CDR3aa: CASSPVGEQYF
v_gene: TRBV21-1; d_gene: -; CDR3aa: CAAGLAVTYNEQFF
v_gene: TRBV20-1; d_gene: -; CDR3aa: CSASGGPEAFF
v_gene: TRBV7-3; d_gene: -; CDR3aa: CASSLTANTGELFF
v_gene: TRBV9; d_gene: TRBD1; CDR3aa: CASSVGDRGKGTQYF
v_gene: TRBV11-3; d_gene: -; CDR3aa: CASRVRQGTLDSPLHF
v_gene: TRBV20-1; d_gene: -; CDR3aa: CSAPTDNYGYTF
v_gene: TRBV20-1; d_gene: TRBD2; CDR3aa: CSAGTSGRGETQYF
v_gene: TRBV20-1; d_gene: -; CDR3aa: CSALRGGRDEAFF
v_gene: TRBV29-1; d_gene: -; CDR3aa: CSVEPMGNTEAFF
v_gene: TRBV27; d_gene: TRBD1; CDR3aa: CASATFGQGAMNTEAFF
v_gene: TRBV20-1; d_gene: -; CDR3aa: CSARPRTSPLTTEAFF
v_gene: TRBV29-1; d_gene: TRBD1; CDR3aa: CSVEGTVEETQYF
v_gene: TRBV7-6; d_gene: TRBD1; CDR3aa: CASSFGTGRSTEAFF
v_gene: TRBV6-1; d_gene: TRBD1; CDR3aa: CASSEGQGASPLHF
v_gene: TRBV5-1; d_gene: TRBD1; CDR3aa: CASSLRGNRGRDGYTF
v_gene: TRBV28; d_gene: -; CDR3aa: CASSQPGRGGYTF
v_gene: TRBV20-1; d_gene: TRBD1; CDR3aa: CSALDRNQETQYF
v_gene: TRBV2; d_gene: TRBD2; CDR3aa: CASRGGGAWLNEQYF
v_gene: TRBV4-1; d_gene: -; CDR3aa: CASSHATVEGETQYF
v_gene: TRBV20-1; d_gene: TRBD2; CDR3aa: CSGFSGGQETQYF
v_gene: TRBV10-3; d_gene: -; CDR3aa: CAISVRTLGDTEAFF
v_gene: TRBV11-1; d_gene: -; CDR3aa: CASSTSGNYNEQFF
v_gene: TRBV19; d_gene: TRBD1; CDR3aa: CASSEPGQGSGQPQHF
v_gene: TRBV6-4; d_gene: TRBD1; CDR3aa: CASSAERPGQGKNIQYF
v_gene: TRBV6-1; d_gene: -; CDR3aa: CASRPLLGVNTEAFF
v_gene: TRBV2; d_gene: -; CDR3aa: CASSTKGRSMYNEQFF
v_gene: TRBV10-1; d_gene: -; CDR3aa: CASGESGRSNLGELFF
v_gene: TRBV20-1; d_gene: TRBD1; CDR3aa: CSAEGQGSKNIQYF
v_gene: TRBV20-1; d_gene: -; CDR3aa: CSALTASGNTIYF
v_gene: TRBV29-1; d_gene: -; CDR3aa: CSVGEDWGGYTF
v_gene: TRBV20-1; d_gene: -; CDR3aa: CSAFKANTLNTEAFF
v_gene: TRBV25-1; d_gene: -; CDR3aa: CASSDPKQNSRTEAFF
v_gene: TRBV20-1; d_gene: TRBD2; CDR3aa: CSARDPGLEDTQYF
v_gene: TRBV5-1; d_gene: -; CDR3aa: CASSLQGDNEQYF
v_gene: TRBV20-1; d_gene: TRBD2; CDR3aa: CSAPLTEGLAVEQFF
v_gene: TRBV4-2; d_gene: -; CDR3aa: CASSQRASSYNEQFF
v_gene: TRBV27; d_gene: TRBD2; CDR3aa: CASSSRGLVSYEQYF
v_gene: TRBV9; d_gene: -; CDR3aa: CASSLGGSVQGYTF
v_gene: TRBV10-3; d_gene: -; CDR3aa: CAISDRDQPQHF
v_gene: TRBV20-1; d_gene: TRBD2; CDR3aa: CSAREWVSGAEQYF
v_gene: TRBV20-1; d_gene: TRBD1; CDR3aa: CSARDLQGASEAFF
v_gene: TRBV20-1; d_gene: TRBD2; CDR3aa: CSETSGRNEQFF